These 31 T cell receptor beta chains share one sample of origin, sequenced in a study of beta chain features in type 1 diabetes. The sequenced template was cDNA made from the entire isolated RNA. Repertoires were generated with immunoSEQ multiplex PCR, while TCRdb's copy carries only in-frame clones and drops some. The repertoire holds around 300,000 clones, with about 11% as singletons. The sequenced sample consisted of naive CD4+ T cells from blood. The source of these receptors is a woman younger than 45 in good health.

The rearrangement links TRBV15 to TRBJ1-1, with 9 nucleotides matching TRBD1. V lost 5 bases and J lost 3; bases outside the gene matches: 1. Germline values: CDR1 LNHNV, CDR2 YYDKDF (reference sequence). CDR3 size: 13 residues. The CDR3 DNA sequence: TGTGCCACCAGCGGACAGGGGTACACTGAAGCTTTCTTT. Encoded protein: CATSGQGYTEAFF.

The CDR3 loop is CAWSVRVGEGYGYTF. CDR3 nucleotides: TGTGCCTGGAGTGTAAGGGTAGGGGAGGGCTATGGCTACACCTTC. This chain links TRBV30 with TRBJ1-2, with a tentative D call TRBD1 (5 bases). The germline gives CDR1 GTSNPN, CDR2 SVGIG (reference sequence). The CDR3 consists of 15 residues. V lost 0 bases, J lost 4 bases, and 15 bases lay in between. Complete variable domain (other parts from reference TRBV30 and TRBJ1-2): SQTIHQWPATLVQPVGSPLSLECTVEGTSNPNLYWYRQAAGRGLQLLFYSVGIGQISSEVPQNLSASRPQDRQFILSSKKLLLSDSGFYLCAWSVRVGEGYGYTFGSGTRLTVV.

V and J are TRBV19 and TRBJ2-4; D may be TRBD2 (6 bases). Germline V gene sequence: CDR1 LNHDA, CDR2 SQIVND (reference sequence). Trimming pared 6 bases from V and 7 bases from J, leaving 25 bases between. This CDR3 is 17 amino acids long. CDR3 bases: TGTGCCAGTAGCCAGACGAGGTGGGGGGACTTTGGGAACATTCAGTACTTC. Its protein product is CASSQTRWGDFGNIQYF.

The chain is built from TRBV11-2 and TRBJ2-7, with 9 bases matching TRBD2. The ends lost 6 bases at V and 4 bases at J; junction bases unmatched: 4. CDR3 length: 13 residues. The germline V gene has CDR1 SGHAT and CDR2 FQNNGV. The CDR3 DNA sequence: TGTGCCAGCAGAGATAGCGGGAGATACGAGCAGTACTTC. Its protein is CASRDSGRYEQYF. The entire variable domain, with the rest obtained from reference TRBV11-2 and TRBJ2-7, is as follows: EAGVAQSPRYKIIEKRQSVAFWCNPISGHATLYWYQQILGQGPKLLIQFQNNGVVDDSQLPKDRFSAERLKGVDSTLKIQPAKLEDSAVYLCASRDSGRYEQYFGPGTRLTVT.

V gene TRBV30 combines with J gene TRBJ1-5; 8 nucleotides match TRBD1. V trimming: 5 bases; J trimming: 5 bases; junction bases outside the gene matches: 5. The CDR3 covers 13 residues. Per the germline V gene, CDR1 is GTSNPN and CDR2 is SVGIG (reference sequence). The DNA of the CDR3 is TGTGCCTGGGGACAGGGTGTGTATCAGCCCCAGCATTTT. This gives the protein CAWGQGVYQPQHF.

This chain connects TRBV18 to TRBJ1-4; 8 bases are shared with TRBD1. The CDR3 is 15 amino acids. V lost 2 bases and J lost 6; bases outside the gene matches: 5. Looked up from germline, CDR1 is KGHSH and CDR2 is LQKENI. The CDR3 region has the DNA TGTGCCAGCTCACCAAGTACAGGGGGAGATGAAAAACTGTTTTTT. Its translation: CASSPSTGGDEKLFF.

This clone has more than one count but fewer than ten. V and J are TRBV19 and TRBJ1-5, with 9 bases that match TRBD1. Per germline, CDR1 LNHDA and CDR2 SQIVND (reference sequence). This CDR3 has 18 residues. V was pared by 3 bases and J by 4 bases, with 13 bases of the junction left unmatched. As DNA, the CDR3 is TGTGCCAGTAGTATTCAATGGGGCCCCGGACAGGGGAATCAGCCCCAGCATTTT. Translated: CASSIQWGPGQGNQPQHF.

In this sample, this clone turned up a few times. The chain combines TRBV10-3 with TRBJ2-7; D gene unclear. CDR3 length: 12 residues. V was pared by 8 bases and J by 0 bases, with 8 bases between. Germline V gene lookup returns CDR1 ENHRY and CDR2 SYGVKD. The CDR3 region has the DNA TGTGCCATCGCTAGGAGCTCCTACGAGCAGTACTTC. It translates to CAIARSSYEQYF.

This chain connects TRBV30 to TRBJ1-5; TRBD1 agrees at 10 bases. Trimming removed 0 bases from V and 1 base from J; junction bases left unmatched: 12. The CDR3 consists of 19 residues. Germline V CDR1 and CDR2: GTSNPN, SVGIG (reference sequence). The CDR3: CAWSVHRDRGLWSNQPQHF. The CDR3 DNA follows: TGTGCCTGGAGTGTACACCGGGACAGGGGCTTGTGGAGCAATCAGCCCCAGCATTTT.

The J gene is TRBJ1-1, the V gene TRBV29-1, with 10 bases lining up with TRBD1. Trimming cost V 4 bases and J 5 bases; bases outside gene matches: 7. This CDR3 has 14 amino acids. Germline V gene sequence: CDR1 SQVTM, CDR2 ANQGSEA. This chain's CDR3 is CSVGHGTGVTEAFF. The CDR3 region has the DNA TGCAGCGTTGGCCACGGGACAGGGGTAACTGAAGCTTTCTTT.

The rearrangement joins TRBV28 to TRBJ1-5; D gene unclear. The V gene's germline CDR1 is MDHEN and CDR2 SYDVKM. This CDR3 has 15 residues. Trimming stripped 4 bases from V and 1 base from J, with 11 bases between. Here the CDR3 reads CASSWVMRSNQPQHF. CDR3 sequence (DNA): TGTGCCAGCAGTTGGGTCATGCGGAGCAATCAGCCCCAGCATTTT.

This chain links TRBV27 with TRBJ2-1; 7 nucleotides agree with TRBD1. The CDR3 totals 13 residues. V gave up 6 bases and J gave up 8 bases; unmatched junction bases: 7. The germline V gene has CDR1 MNHEY and CDR2 SMNVEV (reference sequence). In DNA form, the CDR3 reads TGTGCCAGCAGATGGGACCAGGGGGATGAGCAGTTCTTC. It translates to CASRWDQGDEQFF.

This clone showed up just a few times. This chain joins TRBV18 and TRBJ1-4; TRBD1 agrees at 8 bases. Germline CDR1 KGHSH, CDR2 LQKENI. V shed 8 bases, J shed 4 bases, and the junction held 9 bases outside the gene matches. This CDR3 comprises 15 residues. This chain's CDR3 is CASARTGQDNEKLFF. The CDR3 region has the DNA TGTGCCAGCGCAAGAACGGGACAGGATAATGAAAAACTGTTTTTT.

The V call is TRBV25-1, the J call TRBJ2-7, with 10 nucleotides matching TRBD1. Losses at the gene ends were 4 bases for V and 3 bases for J; bases not matched to a gene: 3. This CDR3 comprises 14 residues. Germline CDR1 MGHDK, CDR2 SYGVNS. The CDR3 DNA is TGTGCCAGCAGTGGACAGGGGGCAGTCTACGAGCAGTACTTC. This sequence encodes CASSGQGAVYEQYF.

This clone was recorded at least ten times. The chain carries TRBV7-9 and TRBJ2-1; D not resolved. Per germline, CDR1 SEHNR and CDR2 FQNEAQ (reference sequence). Trimming left V 3 bases short and J 0 bases short, with 9 bases between. The CDR3 has 15 amino acids. For the CDR3, the DNA is TGTGCCAGCAGCTTCTACGATAACTCCTACAATGAGCAGTTCTTC. It encodes CASSFYDNSYNEQFF.

This clone has a handful of counts. The J gene is TRBJ2-7, the V gene TRBV21-1; the listed D gene, TRBD1, was not tested against the DNA. TRBV21-1 is labeled a pseudogene. The CDR3 is 15 residues long. The CDR3 sequence: CARTSTGHISYEQYF. The DNA for the CDR3 is TGTGCCAGAACGTCAACGGGACATATATCCTACGAGCAGTACTTC.

This clone was seen more than once but under ten times. This sequence joins TRBV7-8 and TRBJ2-3, with TRBD2 identical over 9 bases. Germline CDR1 is SGHVS and CDR2 is FQNEAQ. This CDR3 has 15 residues. Losses at the gene ends were 5 bases for V and 9 bases for J; bases not matched to a gene: 12. The CDR3 DNA sequence: TGTGCCAGCAGCAGACGACTAGCGGATACGTACACGCAGTATTTT. Amino acids: CASSRRLADTYTQYF. The variable domain in full, with the rest retrieved from reference TRBV7-8 and TRBJ2-3, is GAGVSQSPRYKVAKRGQDVALRCDPISGHVSLFWYQQALGQGPEFLTYFQNEAQLDKSGLPSDRFFAERPEGSVSTLKIQRTQQEDSAVYLCASSRRLADTYTQYFGPGTRLTVL.

This clone came up a few times. J is TRBJ2-4 and V is TRBV10-3, with D perhaps TRBD1 (6 bases). Germline CDR1 is ENHRY and CDR2 is SYGVKD. Trimming took off 0 bases at V and 2 bases at J, with 11 bases between the two ends. The CDR3 spans 16 residues. Here the CDR3 reads CAISESPGQTKNIQYF. CDR3 nucleotides: TGTGCCATCAGTGAGTCGCCGGGACAAACCAAAAACATTCAGTACTTC.

The J gene is TRBJ2-1, the V gene TRBV9; 12 bases are a match to TRBD1. CDR1 and CDR2 (germline): SGDLS, YYNGEE. This CDR3 is 20 amino acids long. The V and J ends lost 4 bases and 6 bases, in that order; junction bases with no gene match: 20. CDR3 amino acids: CASSLRDRGQAGGPRNEQFF. CDR3 DNA: TGTGCCAGCAGCCTACGGGACAGGGGGCAAGCGGGAGGGCCTCGCAATGAGCAGTTCTTC.

The chain combines TRBV7-2 with TRBJ2-7; tentatively, D is TRBD2 (6 bases). With 1 base removed from V and 3 bases from J, the gap between germline ends came to 13 bases. The CDR3 runs 15 residues. Per germline, CDR1 SGHTA and CDR2 FQGNSA. The CDR3, as DNA: TGTGCCAGCAGCTTAGATGGGGACTCGTTCTACGAGCAGTACTTC. Residues: CASSLDGDSFYEQYF.

The chain has TRBV28 and TRBJ2-3, with 11 bases aligning to TRBD2. Trimming took 4 bases from V and 5 from J; bases not matched to a gene: 2. The CDR3 runs 14 residues. CDR1 is MDHEN, CDR2 SYDVKM, per germline. The CDR3 reads CASSSGLAVDTQYF. The CDR3 nucleotides are TGTGCCAGCAGTTCGGGACTAGCGGTAGATACGCAGTATTTT.

The chain uses TRBV29-1 and TRBJ2-7; 9 bases agree with TRBD1. Germline assignment: CDR1 SQVTM and CDR2 ANQGSEA. This CDR3 contains 14 residues. V was pared by 5 bases and J by 0 bases, with 5 bases of the junction left unmatched. CDR3 DNA: TGCAGCGTTAGGGAACAGGGGGCCTCCTACGAGCAGTACTTC. Translating gives CSVREQGASYEQYF.

This clone has a handful of counts. The V gene is TRBV5-1, the J gene TRBJ2-2, with 8 bases aligning to TRBD2. The germline V gene encodes CDR1 SGHRS and CDR2 YFSETQ. The CDR3 is made up of 15 amino acids. V shed 4 bases and J 4 bases; nucleotides not matched to a gene: 6. The DNA for the CDR3 is TGCGCCAGCAGCGAGGTAGCGGGGTTCACCGGGGAGCTGTTTTTT. Amino acid sequence: CASSEVAGFTGELFF.

This clone has a handful of counts. The chain links TRBV7-9 to TRBJ2-1; TRBD1 agrees at 9 bases. The V segment lost 5 bases and the J segment 8 bases; nucleotides outside the gene matches: 7. The CDR3 totals 14 residues. CDR1 and CDR2 (germline): SEHNR, FQNEAQ (reference sequence). The CDR3 sequence: CASSGTGTADEQFF. The CDR3 DNA follows: TGTGCCAGCAGCGGGACAGGGACCGCGGATGAGCAGTTCTTC.

This clone was seen a handful of times. This chain uses TRBV19 with TRBJ1-5; tentative D call: TRBD1 (6 bases). The CDR3 contains 14 residues. The V gene lost 9 bases and the J gene lost 0 bases, with 12 bases spanning the gap. Germline assignment: CDR1 LNHDA and CDR2 SQIVND (reference sequence). CDR3 DNA sequence: TGTGCCAGCAGAGACAGGCTTAGCAATCAGCCCCAGCATTTT. Translating it yields CASRDRLSNQPQHF.

The genes are TRBV30 and TRBJ2-5; perhaps TRBD1 as D (5 bases). V was shortened by 3 bases and J by 5 bases, with 13 bases between the two germline ends. The CDR3 has 13 amino acids. The germline CDR1 and CDR2 sequences are GTSNPN and SVGIG (reference sequence). The CDR3 DNA reads as TGTGCCTGGAGGTGGAAGGGGTCGGAGACCCAGTACTTC. This translates into CAWRWKGSETQYF.

In this sample, this clone turned up a few times. This rearrangement joins TRBV6-1 to TRBJ2-3, with TRBD2 as a possible D gene (5 bases). The CDR3 extends over 14 amino acids. Germline CDR1 MNHNS, CDR2 SASEGT. V shed 5 bases and J shed 3 bases, with 12 bases lying between them. The CDR3 bases are TGTGCCAGCAGTTCGGACTTGGGTACAGATACGCAGTATTTT. It codes for CASSSDLGTDTQYF.

The chain combines TRBV5-4 with TRBJ2-3, with 7 bases matching TRBD1. V dropped 0 bases and J dropped 1; count of bases not matched to a gene: 11. Per germline, CDR1 SGHNT and CDR2 YYREEE (reference sequence). The CDR3 sequence is 18 residues long. The DNA of the CDR3 is TGTGCCAGCAGCTTGGACCTGGACAGGCCCACGCGCACAGATACGCAGTATTTT. It translates to CASSLDLDRPTRTDTQYF.

V and J are TRBV5-4 and TRBJ2-1; D is possibly TRBD2 (6 bases). V was clipped by 3 bases and J by 0 bases, with 13 bases between them. The CDR3 loop spans 16 amino acids. The germline gives CDR1 SGHNT, CDR2 YYREEE (reference sequence). The CDR3 region has the DNA TGTGCCAGCAGCTGGGACTGGGATAGCTCCTACAATGAGCAGTTCTTC. Encoded protein: CASSWDWDSSYNEQFF.

This chain connects TRBV28 to TRBJ2-4; D possibly corresponds to TRBD2 (5 bases). The CDR3 runs to 13 residues. The germline V gene encodes CDR1 MDHEN and CDR2 SYDVKM. V lost 4 bases to trimming and J lost 9 bases, with 13 bases between them. This CDR3 reads CASSYSLEGIQYF. The CDR3 bases are TGTGCCAGCAGTTATTCCCTCGAGGGCATTCAGTACTTC.

This clone turned up a few times. The CDR3 sequence: CASGLVLYEQYF. The CDR3 DNA is TGTGCCAGTGGACTAGTTCTGTACGAGCAGTACTTC. V and J are TRBV28 and TRBJ2-7, with 7 bases matching TRBD2. Germline V gene sequence: CDR1 MDHEN, CDR2 SYDVKM. With 9 bases clipped from V and 4 bases from J, the junction kept 6 bases outside the gene matches. The CDR3 extends over 12 amino acids.